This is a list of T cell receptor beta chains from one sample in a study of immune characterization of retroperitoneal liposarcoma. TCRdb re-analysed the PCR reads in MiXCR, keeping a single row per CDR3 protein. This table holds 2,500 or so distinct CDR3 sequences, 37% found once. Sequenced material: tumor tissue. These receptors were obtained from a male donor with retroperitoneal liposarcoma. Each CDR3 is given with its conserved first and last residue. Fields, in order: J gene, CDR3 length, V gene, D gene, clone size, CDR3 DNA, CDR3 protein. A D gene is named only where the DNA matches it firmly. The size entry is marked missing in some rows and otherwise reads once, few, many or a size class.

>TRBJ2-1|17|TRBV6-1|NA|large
TGTGCCAGCAGTCTGGATGGAGGGGCCCTCTCCCAAGAGACCCAGTTCTTC
CASSLDGGALSQETQFF
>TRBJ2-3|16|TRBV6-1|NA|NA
TGTGCCAGCAGTGAAGCACAGGGATGGGGCACAGATACGCAGTATTTT
CASSEAQGWGTDTQYF
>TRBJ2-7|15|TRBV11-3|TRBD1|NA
TGTGCCAGCAGCTTAGGATTCGGCAGGGGGCACGAGCAGTACTTC
CASSLGFGRGHEQYF
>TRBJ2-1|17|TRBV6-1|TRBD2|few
TGTGCCAGCAGCAATAGGCTTCGGACTAGCGTCTACAATGAGCAGTTCTTC
CASSNRLRTSVYNEQFF
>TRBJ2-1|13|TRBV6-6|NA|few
TGTGCCAGCAGTTACTCGGGGTGGTACGAGCAGTTCTTC
CASSYSGWYEQFF
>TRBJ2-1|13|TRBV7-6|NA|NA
TGTGCTAGCAGTCTGGACGGACAAGAGACCCAGTTCTTC
CASSLDGQETQFF
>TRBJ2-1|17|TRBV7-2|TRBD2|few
TGTGCCAGCAGCTTAGCCCCAACTAGCGGGAAAGGGAATGAGCAGTTCTTC
CASSLAPTSGKGNEQFF
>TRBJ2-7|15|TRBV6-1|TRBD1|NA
TGTGCCAACAGTGAGAGTACAGGGGTCGGCTACGAGCAGTACTTC
CANSESTGVGYEQYF
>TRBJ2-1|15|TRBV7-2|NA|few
TGTGCCAGCAGCCGGACGTCAAGCTCCTACAATGAGCAGTTCTTC
CASSRTSSSYNEQFF
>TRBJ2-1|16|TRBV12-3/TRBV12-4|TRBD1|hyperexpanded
TGTGCCAGCAGTTACCGACAGGGTGGCTCCTACAATGAGCAGTTCTTC
CASSYRQGGSYNEQFF
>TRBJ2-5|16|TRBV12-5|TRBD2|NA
TGTGCTAGTGCGGGCCCGGGACTAGCGGGAGTTGAGACCCAGTACTTC
CASAGPGLAGVETQYF
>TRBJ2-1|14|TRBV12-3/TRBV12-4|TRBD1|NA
TGTGCCAGCAGCCATACCAGGGACAGCAATGAGCAGTTCTTC
CASSHTRDSNEQFF
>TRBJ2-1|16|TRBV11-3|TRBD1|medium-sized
TGTGCCAGCAGCTTAGAAGGGACAGGGGACTACAATGAGCAGTTCTTC
CASSLEGTGDYNEQFF
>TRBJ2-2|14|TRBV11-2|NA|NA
TGTGCCAGCAGCCAGTTTGGCCGACCCGGGGAGCTGTTTTTT
CASSQFGRPGELFF
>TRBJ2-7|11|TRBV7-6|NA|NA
TGTGCCACTACGTCCATCTACGAGCAGTACTTC
CATTSIYEQYF
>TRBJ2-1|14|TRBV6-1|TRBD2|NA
TGTGCCAGCAGTGTAAGCGGGGGGGCCTCTGAGCAGTTCTTC
CASSVSGGASEQFF
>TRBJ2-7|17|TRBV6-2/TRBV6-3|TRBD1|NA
TGTGCCAGCAGTTACTCAACACCGGACAGGGGCGCCTACGAGCAGTACTTC
CASSYSTPDRGAYEQYF
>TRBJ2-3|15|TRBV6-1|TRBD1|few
TGTGCCAGCAGTTCCGAAGACAGGGAATCAGATACGCAGTATTTT
CASSSEDRESDTQYF
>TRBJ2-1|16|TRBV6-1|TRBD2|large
TGTGCCAGCAGTGGACTAGCGGACACCAAGAGGAATGAGCAGTTCTTC
CASSGLADTKRNEQFF
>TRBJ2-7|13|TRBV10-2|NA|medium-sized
TGCGCCAGCAGTGAAACACCTCCCCCCGAGCAGTACTTC
CASSETPPPEQYF
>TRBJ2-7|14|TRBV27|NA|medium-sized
TGTGCCAGCAGTTTATGGAACAGGGTCAACGAGCAGTACTTC
CASSLWNRVNEQYF
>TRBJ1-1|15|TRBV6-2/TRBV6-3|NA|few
TGTGCCAGCAGTACGACCCTCGGCCCGAACACTGAAGCTTTCTTT
CASSTTLGPNTEAFF
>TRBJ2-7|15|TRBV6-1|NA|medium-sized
TGTGCCAGCAGTGACCCAGGCGGTCCCCCTGGAGAGCAGTACTTC
CASSDPGGPPGEQYF
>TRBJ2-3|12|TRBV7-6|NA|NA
TGTGCCAGCAGCTCAGCGTCAGATACGCAGTATTTT
CASSSASDTQYF
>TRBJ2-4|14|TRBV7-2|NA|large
TGTGCCAGCAGCAGTTCTAATTCCAAAAACATTCAGTACTTC
CASSSSNSKNIQYF
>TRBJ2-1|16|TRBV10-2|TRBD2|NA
TGCGCCAGCAGTGAAAGTAGCGGGCTTATAGGCTCCGAGCAGTTCTTC
CASSESSGLIGSEQFF
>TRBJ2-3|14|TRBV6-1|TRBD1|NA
TGTGCCAGCAGCCCGGGACAGCCAACAGATACGCAGTATTTT
CASSPGQPTDTQYF
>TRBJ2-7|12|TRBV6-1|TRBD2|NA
TGTGCCACAATGCGGGGGAGAAGCGAGCAGTACTTC
CATMRGRSEQYF
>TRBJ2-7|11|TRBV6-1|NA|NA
TGTGCCAGCAGCACATGGGGCGAGCAGTACTTC
CASSTWGEQYF
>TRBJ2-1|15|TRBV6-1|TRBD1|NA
TGTGCCAGCAGTTCCTCCGGGACAGGGACCTACGAGCAGTTCTTC
CASSSSGTGTYEQFF
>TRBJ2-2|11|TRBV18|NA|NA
TGTGCCAGCTCACCCGCGGGGGAGCTGTTTTTT
CASSPAGELFF
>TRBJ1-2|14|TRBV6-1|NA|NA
TGTGCCAGCAGTGCCGGGACTTTCGACTATGGCTACACCTTC
CASSAGTFDYGYTF
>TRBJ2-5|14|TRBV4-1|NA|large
TGCGCCAGCAGCCAAGAGTTTCAGTCTGAGACCCAGTACTTC
CASSQEFQSETQYF
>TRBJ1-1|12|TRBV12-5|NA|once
TGTGCTAGTGGTTTGACCACGAGCGACGCTTTCTTT
CASGLTTSDAFF